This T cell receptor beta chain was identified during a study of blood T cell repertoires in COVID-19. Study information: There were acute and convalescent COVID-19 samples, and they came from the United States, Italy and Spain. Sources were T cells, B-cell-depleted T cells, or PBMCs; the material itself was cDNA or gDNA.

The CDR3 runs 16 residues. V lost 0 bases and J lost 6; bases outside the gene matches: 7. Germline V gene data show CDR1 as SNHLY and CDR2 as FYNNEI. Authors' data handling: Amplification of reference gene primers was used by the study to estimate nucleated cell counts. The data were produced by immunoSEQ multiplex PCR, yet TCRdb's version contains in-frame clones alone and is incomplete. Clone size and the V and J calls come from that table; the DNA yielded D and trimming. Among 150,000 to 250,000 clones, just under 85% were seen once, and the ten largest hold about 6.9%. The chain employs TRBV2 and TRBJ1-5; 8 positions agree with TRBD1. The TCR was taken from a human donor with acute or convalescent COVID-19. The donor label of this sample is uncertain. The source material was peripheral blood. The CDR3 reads CASSEATRGPAQPQHF. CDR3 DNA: TGTGCCAGCAGTGAAGCGACCAGGGGGCCTGCTCAGCCCCAGCATTTT.